The T cell receptor (beta chain) under discussion was sequenced for a study of PD-1 blockade in classical Hodgkin lymphoma. Study-wide findings and caveats: Reported baseline diversity: healthy donors highest, relapsed/refractory patients lowest. Complete responders had baseline diversity similar to newly diagnosed patients.

Trimming cost V 0 bases and J 6 bases, with 6 bases left between them. Looked up from germline, CDR1 is SGHRS and CDR2 is YFSETQ. This CDR3 contains 12 residues. About this clone itself: Its specificity is unknown.

Only in-frame clones appear in the TCRdb table, and some are missing; sequencing was by immunoSEQ multiplex PCR. The sample consists of fewer than 30,000 clones, roughly 80% of them appearing once. Brentuximab vedotin exposure varied, and every patient relapsed after autologous stem cell transplantation. The material sequenced was peripheral blood mononuclear cells (PBMCs), taken before the second cycle of nivolumab. The chain couples TRBV5-1 to TRBJ1-2; D not resolved. This receptor was taken from a human donor with classical Hodgkin lymphoma. Here the CDR3 DNA reads TGCGCCAGCAGCTTGGTTGAAAATGGCTACACCTTC. Amino acid sequence: CASSLVENGYTF.